The rows below give T cell receptor beta chains drawn from one sample of a study of neurological immune-mediated disorders. TCRdb ran MiXCR on the 5' RACE reads and lists one entry per CDR3 protein. The repertoire consists of tens of thousands of distinct CDR3 sequences, with roughly a sixth occurring once and the leading ten covering 15%. The sample consisted of PBMCs. The source of these receptors is a woman aged 40 to 49 in good health. Both conserved end residues are part of each CDR3. D genes are given only for firm matches. The listing skips clone size in some rows; elsewhere it reads once, few, many or a size class.

>NA|TRBJ2-3|TRBV27|few
CASTPGGSDTQYF
TGTGCCAGCACCCCCGGGGGCTCAGATACGCAGTATTTT
>NA|TRBJ2-1|TRBV7-2|few
CASSLFYNEQFF
TGTGCCAGCAGCCTCTTCTACAATGAGCAGTTCTTC
>TRBD1|TRBJ1-2|TRBV12-3/TRBV12-4|many
CASSPTGGRGYTF
TGTGCCAGCAGTCCCACAGGGGGTCGGGGCTACACCTTC
>NA|TRBJ2-1|TRBV25-1|few
CASSETGLHNEQFF
TGTGCCAGCAGTGAAACAGGCCTTCACAATGAGCAGTTCTTC
>TRBD1|TRBJ2-6|TRBV4-1|many
CASSTRQGPFSGANVLTF
TGCGCCAGCAGCACCCGACAGGGACCTTTCTCTGGGGCCAACGTCCTGACTTTC
>NA|TRBJ2-7|TRBV5-1|many
CASSTGLRAYEQYF
TGCGCCAGCAGCACAGGGCTCCGAGCCTACGAGCAGTACTTC
>TRBD1|TRBJ2-5|TRBV5-6|many
CASSGGTGGKIETQYF
TGTGCCAGCAGCGGGGGGACAGGGGGCAAAATAGAGACCCAGTACTTC
>NA|TRBJ2-2|TRBV9|many
CASSSAPRMELFF
TGTGCCAGCAGCTCCGCCCCTAGGATGGAGCTGTTTTTT
>NA|TRBJ2-2|TRBV12-3/TRBV12-4|many
CASSSPSAVTGELFF
TGTGCCAGCAGTTCCCCTAGCGCGGTGACCGGGGAGCTGTTTTTT
>NA|TRBJ1-6|TRBV20-1|many
CSARERGRDSPLHF
TGCAGTGCTAGAGAGCGGGGACGGGATTCACCCCTCCACTTT
>NA|TRBJ1-3|TRBV12-3/TRBV12-4|many
CASSLEGLRNTIYF
TGTGCCAGCAGTTTGGAGGGGCTGAGAAACACCATATATTTT
>NA|TRBJ1-4|TRBV9|NA
CASSVGHEGTNEKLFF
TGTGCCAGCAGCGTAGGGCACGAGGGAACTAATGAAAAACTGTTTTTT
>NA|TRBJ1-2|TRBV2|many
CASRAENYGYTF
TGTGCCAGCAGGGCCGAGAACTATGGCTACACCTTC
>TRBD1|TRBJ1-2|TRBV20-1|many
CSAPTGGYNYGYTF
TGCAGTGCGCCTACAGGGGGCTATAACTATGGCTACACCTTC
>NA|TRBJ1-6|TRBV4-1|many
CASSQDERSPLHF
TGCGCCAGCAGCCAAGATGAGAGGTCACCCCTCCACTTT
>NA|TRBJ1-2|TRBV12-3/TRBV12-4|many
CASSPVLSGGYTF
TGTGCCAGCAGCCCCGTTTTATCGGGAGGCTACACCTTC
>NA|TRBJ2-3|TRBV20-1|many
CSARLSGVTDTQYF
TGCAGTGCTAGACTATCAGGGGTCACAGATACGCAGTATTTT
>TRBD1|TRBJ2-3|TRBV5-1|many
CASSSNTGGTDTQYF
TGCGCCAGCAGCTCTAATACAGGGGGTACAGATACGCAGTATTTT
>NA|TRBJ2-3|TRBV20-1|NA
CSASVGGSTDTQYF
TGCAGTGCTAGTGTGGGCGGGAGCACAGATACGCAGTATTTT
>TRBD1|TRBJ2-1|TRBV7-2|NA
CASNQPRDRGLYEQFF
TGTGCCAGCAACCAACCCCGGGACAGGGGGCTCTATGAGCAGTTCTTC
>TRBD1|TRBJ1-4|TRBV11-1|many
CASSLTPGQTNEKLFF
TGTGCCAGCAGCCTCACCCCGGGACAGACTAATGAAAAACTGTTTTTT
>NA|TRBJ2-1|TRBV9|NA
CASSVRAYLRDNEQFF
TGTGCCAGCAGCGTCCGGGCCTACCTTCGTGACAATGAGCAGTTCTTC
>TRBD2|TRBJ2-3|TRBV4-3|many
CASSQGLALLTDTQYF
TGCGCCAGCAGCCAAGGACTAGCGCTTCTGACAGATACGCAGTATTTT
>TRBD2|TRBJ2-3|TRBV5-6|many
CASSKTSGGFLGTQYF
TGTGCCAGCAGCAAGACTAGCGGGGGGTTTCTCGGCACGCAGTATTTT
>NA|TRBJ1-2|TRBV7-2|many
CASSTRPNNYGYTF
TGTGCCAGCAGCACCCGACCGAATAACTATGGCTACACCTTC
>NA|TRBJ1-4|TRBV9|many
CASSARETTNEKLFF
TGTGCCAGCAGCGCCCGTGAGACAACTAATGAAAAACTGTTTTTT
>NA|TRBJ2-1|TRBV6-2/TRBV6-3|NA
CASSYPDVGLHNEQFF
TGTGCCAGCAGTTACCCCGATGTGGGATTACACAATGAGCAGTTCTTC
>NA|TRBJ2-5|TRBV10-3|NA
CATSSGTGPETQYF
TGTGCCACCTCCTCCGGAACAGGGCCAGAGACCCAGTACTTC
>NA|TRBJ2-3|TRBV7-9|many
CASSSLLGGEADTQYF
TGTGCCAGCAGCTCTCTACTGGGCGGGGAGGCAGATACGCAGTATTTT
>TRBD1|TRBJ2-5|TRBV20-1|NA
CSATLSDRAGMETQYF
TGCAGTGCTACATTGTCAGACAGGGCTGGGATGGAGACCCAGTACTTC
>TRBD1|TRBJ2-5|TRBV11-2|NA
CASSRTGTGVETQYF
TGTGCCAGCAGCCGGACCGGGACAGGGGTAGAGACCCAGTACTTC
>NA|TRBJ2-3|TRBV3-1|many
CASKGVRTDTQYF
TGTGCCAGCAAGGGGGTACGCACAGATACGCAGTATTTT
>TRBD2|TRBJ2-7|TRBV27|NA
CASSWTSGSSYEQYF
TGTGCCAGCAGTTGGACTAGCGGGAGTTCCTACGAGCAGTACTTC
>NA|TRBJ1-2|TRBV4-1|many
CASSQEVEGYTF
TGCGCCAGCAGCCAAGAGGTTGAGGGCTACACCTTC
>NA|TRBJ1-5|TRBV28|NA
CASTVGREPQHF
TGTGCCAGCACCGTAGGACGTGAGCCCCAGCATTTT
>NA|TRBJ2-7|TRBV20-1|once
CSALTGGGINEQYF
TGCAGTGCTCTTACAGGAGGGGGGATCAACGAGCAGTACTTC
>NA|TRBJ2-5|TRBV20-1|many
CSAPPGFNQETQYF
TGCAGTGCTCCACCGGGATTTAACCAAGAGACCCAGTACTTC
>TRBD1|TRBJ2-6|TRBV15|many
CATSRFPRDSQSGANVLTF
TGTGCCACCAGCAGATTCCCCCGGGACAGCCAGTCGGGGGCCAACGTCCTGACTTTC
>TRBD1|TRBJ2-3|TRBV3-1|few
CASSLGTASTDTQYF
TGTGCCAGCAGCCTCGGGACAGCCAGCACAGATACGCAGTATTTT
>NA|TRBJ2-3|TRBV29-1|many
CSVESTEDNTQYF
TGCAGCGTTGAGAGCACCGAAGATAATACGCAGTATTTT
>TRBD1|TRBJ2-7|TRBV6-5|many
CASSYGGDRGSYEQYF
TGTGCCAGCAGTTACGGCGGGGACAGGGGCTCCTACGAGCAGTACTTC
>NA|TRBJ2-7|TRBV12-3/TRBV12-4|few
CASSLGTAEEQYF
TGTGCCAGCAGTTTAGGAACAGCAGAAGAGCAGTACTTC